The 21 T cell receptor beta chains below were found in one sample sequenced in a study of cytotoxic CD8 clonotypes in ibrutinib-treated CLL (dated by TCRdb to about 2021). The sample's time point label is to be understood as: about eleven months on ibrutinib. To prepare the library, the immunoSEQ multiplex PCR assay was applied. TCRdb carries this immuneACCESS record with in-frame sequences only. Its versions omit some clonotypes, under half of them owing to an unresolved V gene in the studies checked, with the rest unexplained. The sample table shows over 120,000 clones, and 75% to 85% are seen once. The biggest ten clones account for roughly 12% of the sample. The starting material was PBMCs, obtained after 12 months of ibrutinib treatment. These receptors all come from a human donor with chronic lymphocytic leukemia.

The V and J genes are TRBV5-8 and TRBJ2-2; TRBD1 matches at 7 bases. CDR3 length equals 13 residues. The V gene end was trimmed by 6 bases and the J gene end by 7 bases; junction bases not matched to a gene: 6. The germline V gene has CDR1 SGHTS and CDR2 YDEGEE. CDR3 residues: CASNDRVVGELFF. Here the CDR3 DNA reads TGTGCCAGCAACGACAGGGTTGTCGGGGAGCTGTTTTTT.

The chain carries TRBV18 and TRBJ2-7; tentative D call: TRBD1 (5 bases). Per germline, CDR1 KGHSH and CDR2 LQKENI. Trimming pared 2 bases from V and 3 bases from J, leaving 11 bases between. There are 14 residues in the CDR3. Written as DNA, the CDR3 is TGTGCCAGCTCACCATCCAGGGAACACTACGAGCAGTACTTC. Translated, it gives CASSPSREHYEQYF. Together with reference TRBV18 and TRBJ2-7, the CDR3 gives the full variable domain: NAGVMQNPRHLVRRRGQEARLRCSPMKGHSHVYWYRQLPEEGLKFMVYLQKENIIDESGMPKERFSAEFPKEGPSILRIQQVVRGDSAAYFCASSPSREHYEQYFGPGTRLTVT.

The V gene is TRBV5-1, the J gene TRBJ1-1, with D maybe TRBD1 (6 bases). This CDR3 spans 13 amino acids. V dropped 2 bases and J dropped 6 bases, with 11 bases sitting between them. Germline V gene lookup returns CDR1 SGHRS and CDR2 YFSETQ. The DNA of the CDR3 is TGCGCCAGCAGCTTTTCCGGGGGCCCTGAAGCTTTCTTT. It is translated as CASSFSGGPEAFF.

The rearrangement uses TRBV6-6 and TRBJ2-1; D ambiguous. This CDR3 contains 12 residues. Germline values: CDR1 MNHNY, CDR2 SVGAGI (reference sequence). Trimming removed 0 bases at V and 6 bases at J, with 3 bases between. This CDR3 is CASSYSGNEQFF. In nucleotides, the CDR3 is TGTGCCAGCAGTTACTCTGGCAATGAGCAGTTCTTC.

CDR3 residues: CASSFFSGPYEQYF. DNA for the CDR3: TGTGCCAGCAGCTTTTTTTCTGGGCCCTACGAGCAGTACTTC. V usage is TRBV7-8 and J usage is TRBJ2-7; D uncertain. V lost 3 bases and J 2 bases, leaving 11 bases between the germline ends. CDR1 is SGHVS and CDR2 is FQNEAQ in the germline V gene. This CDR3 contains 14 residues.

This clone was seen only once. The rearrangement links TRBV5-4 to TRBJ1-1, with D uncertain. The CDR3 has 15 residues. With 0 bases removed from V and 0 bases from J, the gap between germline ends came to 9 bases. The germline CDR1 and CDR2 sequences are SGHNT and YYREEE (reference sequence). CDR3: CASSLDWDLNTEAFF. The CDR3 nucleotides are TGTGCCAGCAGCTTGGATTGGGATTTGAACACTGAAGCTTTCTTT.

This chain uses TRBV7-3 with TRBJ2-7; no clear D. The germline CDR1 and CDR2 sequences are SGHTA and FQGTGA. V lost 4 bases and J 2 bases, leaving 24 bases between the germline ends. The CDR3 loop spans 18 amino acids. CDR3 residues: CASSSLGLLDVKTYEQYF. The DNA of the CDR3 is TGTGCCAGCAGCTCCCTAGGTTTATTGGACGTGAAAACCTACGAGCAGTACTTC.

The gene calls are TRBV4-2 and TRBJ1-1; 9 bases agree with TRBD1. The CDR3 contains 12 residues. V dropped 4 bases and J dropped 11; count of bases not matched to a gene: 5. Germline values: CDR1 LGHNA, CDR2 YNFKEQ. The CDR3 spells CASSLGQGTAFF. In nucleotides, the CDR3 is TGTGCCAGCAGCCTGGGACAGGGAACCGCTTTCTTT.

There are a few counts of this clone. The chain is built from TRBV5-4 and TRBJ1-2, with a weak D call TRBD1 (5 bases). The germline V and J ends were trimmed by 4 bases and 0 bases, with 7 bases remaining between them. Germline CDR1 SGHNT, CDR2 YYREEE (reference sequence). The CDR3 runs 13 residues. The DNA for the CDR3 is TGTGCCAGCAGCCGGGACCCTAACTATGGCTACACCTTC. Its protein is CASSRDPNYGYTF.

This chain connects TRBV6-5 to TRBJ1-1; D may be TRBD1 (6 bases). CDR1 and CDR2 (germline): MNHEY, SVGAGI. This CDR3 region has 14 residues. Trimming pared 6 bases from V and 4 bases from J, leaving 15 bases between. CDR3 residues: CASRKQGRGTEAFF. CDR3 DNA sequence: TGTGCCAGCAGAAAACAGGGTCGAGGCACTGAAGCTTTCTTT.

The chain is built from TRBV11-1 and TRBJ2-1; 13 bases map to TRBD2. This CDR3 comprises 15 residues. V lost 6 bases and J lost 7; bases outside the gene matches: 6. CDR1 is SGHAT, CDR2 FQDESV, per germline (reference sequence). For the CDR3, the DNA is TGTGCCAGCAGTAGGACTAGCGGGAGTGTGAATGAGCAGTTCTTC. Its translation: CASSRTSGSVNEQFF.

This clone was recorded a few times. The V and J genes are TRBV27 and TRBJ2-1, with D perhaps TRBD2 (6 bases). From germline, CDR1 is MNHEY and CDR2 SMNVEV (reference sequence). The germline V and J ends were trimmed by 0 bases and 10 bases, with 13 bases remaining between them. There are 14 residues in the CDR3. The CDR3 coding sequence is TGTGCCAGCAGTTTATCGGCGGGGTTCGGCGAGCAGTTCTTC. This translates into CASSLSAGFGEQFF.

The rearrangement joins TRBV5-1 to TRBJ2-3, with 11 bases matching TRBD2. The V gene end was trimmed by 5 bases and the J gene end by 5 bases; junction bases not matched to a gene: 7. This CDR3 has 15 residues. Germline V gene data show CDR1 as SGHRS and CDR2 as YFSETQ. The CDR3 region has the DNA TGCGCCAGCAGTTCAATCGGACTAGCGGGAGATACGCAGTATTTT. The encoded protein is CASSSIGLAGDTQYF.

This chain links TRBV4-1 with TRBJ2-3; 8 nucleotides agree with TRBD2. This CDR3 region has 15 residues. Losses at the gene ends were 3 bases for V and 2 bases for J; bases not matched to a gene: 4. Germline V lookup: CDR1 MGHRA, CDR2 YSYEKL. The CDR3 DNA sequence: TGCGCCAGCAGCCATCTCGGACTAGCCACAGATACGCAGTATTTT. Its protein product is CASSHLGLATDTQYF.

The chain is built from TRBV5-1 and TRBJ2-2; 7 bases agree with TRBD2. The germline V gene has CDR1 SGHRS and CDR2 YFSETQ. The CDR3 runs 16 residues. The ends lost 2 bases at V and 4 bases at J; junction bases unmatched: 8. CDR3 sequence (DNA): TGCGCCAGCAGCTTTGGCGGGAGACTTGGCACCGGGGAGCTGTTTTTT. The encoded protein is CASSFGGRLGTGELFF.

V is TRBV28 and J is TRBJ2-1; 11 nucleotides agree with TRBD2. The CDR3 spans 15 residues. J was trimmed by 5 bases and V by 4 bases; bases with no gene match: 4. In germline, CDR1 is MDHEN, CDR2 SYDVKM. CDR3 protein: CASSSLAGGHNEQFF. The DNA for the CDR3 is TGTGCCAGCAGTTCCCTAGCGGGGGGTCACAATGAGCAGTTCTTC.

This chain connects TRBV11-2 to TRBJ2-2; D not certain. The V end was cut by 0 bases, the J end by 4 bases, with 6 bases between. The CDR3 consists of 14 residues. Germline CDR1 SGHAT, CDR2 FQNNGV. For the CDR3, the DNA is TGTGCCAGCAGCTTAGACAGAGTCACCGGGGAGCTGTTTTTT. This codes for CASSLDRVTGELFF.

This clone was observed a single time. The V and J genes are TRBV28 and TRBJ1-3, with a possible D match to TRBD1 (5 bases). The CDR3 covers 15 residues. CDR1 is MDHEN, CDR2 SYDVKM, per germline. The germline V and J ends were trimmed by 6 bases and 0 bases, with 12 bases remaining between them. The CDR3 region is CASRAQGSSGNTIYF. The CDR3 DNA is TGTGCCAGCAGAGCTCAGGGTAGCTCTGGAAACACCATATATTTT.

The V and J genes are TRBV2 and TRBJ1-2; 12 bases are shared with TRBD1. Germline CDR1 and CDR2: SNHLY and FYNNEI. The V segment lost 6 bases and the J segment 0 bases; nucleotides outside the gene matches: 14. The CDR3 totals 19 residues. The CDR3 sequence is CASRPVGQGAEGTNYGYTF. In DNA, the CDR3 is TGTGCCAGCAGGCCGGTGGGACAGGGGGCGGAAGGGACTAACTATGGCTACACCTTC. The variable domain in full, with the rest retrieved from reference TRBV2 and TRBJ1-2, is EPEVTQTPSHQVTQMGQEVILRCVPISNHLYFYWYRQILGQKVEFLVSFYNNEISEKSEIFDDQFSVERPDGSNFTLKIRSTKLEDSAMYFCASRPVGQGAEGTNYGYTFGSGTRLTVV.

This chain connects TRBV4-1 to TRBJ2-1; D is perhaps TRBD1 (6 bases). V was shortened by 4 bases and J by 0 bases, with 10 bases between the two germline ends. Per germline, CDR1 MGHRA and CDR2 YSYEKL. The CDR3 runs to 15 residues. The CDR3 sequence is CASSPTGSSYNEQFF. The CDR3 DNA follows: TGCGCCAGCAGCCCGACAGGAAGCTCCTACAATGAGCAGTTCTTC.

The chain combines TRBV30 with TRBJ1-1; no clear D. The CDR3 consists of 11 residues. V lost 3 bases, J lost 4 bases, and 6 bases lay in between. CDR1 is GTSNPN and CDR2 is SVGIG in the germline V gene (reference sequence). CDR3 nucleotide sequence: TGTGCCTGGAGGGGAGGCACTGAAGCTTTCTTT. It yields the protein CAWRGGTEAFF.